Detailed here is one T cell receptor beta chain. This clone was recorded a few times. This receptor's antigen is unknown. There are no base qualities to consult, and no much larger clone falls within one base. TCR CDR3 regions were amplified from genomic DNA by multiplex PCR using the deep immunoSEQ assay. For each cell subset, the extracted genomic DNA was distributed evenly across all wells of several immunoSEQ 96-well plates, and each plate served as one replicate. For sorted subsets, about 200 ng genomic DNA, equal to tens of thousands of T cell genomes, was loaded into each replicate PCR. Purified libraries were quantified with a Qubit 3.0 fluorometer, sized on a Bioanalyzer 2100, and re-quantified with the KAPA Library Quantification kit. Every immunoSEQ 96-well plate was sequenced on a separate single-read 150-cycle Illumina NextSeq 550 flow cell. As for how the authors treated the data: Because only junctional sequences without quality scores were contained in the immunoSEQ output, filtering matching that applied to full-length reads could not be performed. Sequences were annotated with PyIR, a Python wrapper for IgBLAST v1.9, and V/J genes and CDR3 were assigned using IMGT germline references. Reads were filtered out if the reads had weak V/J assignments (E-value above 1e-6), no CDR3, stop codons, out-of-frame junctions, or ambiguous translated residues. V3J clonotypes were defined as sequences sharing an identical inferred V gene, J gene, and CDR3 amino acid sequence. Percentage overlap between repertoires was computed as shared unique clonotypes divided by the size of the smaller repertoire. RTK rarefaction, the Chao1 estimator, and Recon v2.1 estimates of unobserved clonotypes were used to assess repertoire richness. Generation probabilities for all TCRbeta clonotypes obtained by the gDNA method from a few donors were computed using OLGA. The table comes from immuneACCESS by way of TCRdb, which keeps in-frame sequences with V and J called. Part of the clones is missing from these tables; in studies checked, under half for an unresolved V gene and the rest for unknown reasons. V and J calls and clone size come straight from that table; D and trimming were deduced from the DNA. The sample table contains millions of clones; only one count was recorded for 85% to 95% of them. The ten largest clonotypes hold approximately 0.4% of the sample.

This sample stems from a study of shared clonotypes between healthy human individuals (dated by TCRdb to the early 2020s). General notes on the study: The cohort included a few men and a couple of women between 18 and 49 years of age. For each donor, CD4 naive and CD4 memory were each given three plates, CD8 naive was given two plates, and CD8 memory was given one plate. Between about 0.94 and 8.9 billion PBMCs per donor were obtained by leukapheresis. The study deeply sequenced blood TCR repertoires of about five healthy adults to estimate repertoire size and the extent of clonotype sharing between individuals. To increase sequencing depth and limit assay-specific biases, TCR repertoire library preparation and sequencing were carried out by different laboratories using diverse techniques.

Paper-wide results and their limitations: Rarefaction of sorted-subset datasets indicated incomplete sequencing despite the large sequencing depth. Pairwise subsampling led to the expectation that sequencing depth would affect the degree of clonotype sharing among donors. Because the study included a small number of donors, the genetic and exposure-history diversity represented was limited. Only blood was sampled, and tissue TCR repertoires likely differ from those in blood. Sharing across a handful of donors was observed for around 4.8% of naive CD4, under 4% of naive CD8, 2% to 2.5% of memory CD4, and around 0.44% of memory CD8 clonotypes. Larger estimated clonotype richness was generally found for naive subsets than for memory subsets. Compared with non-shared clonotypes, the clonotypes found in all four sorted-subset donors had higher generation probabilities.

The donors were healthy, HIV-negative adults with no recently reported acute infections or vaccinations. All donors were Caucasian adults living in Nashville, Tennessee, USA. Magnetic negative selection was used to enrich CD4+ T cells, after which naive cells were positively selected on CD45RA and the negative fraction became the memory subset. After blood collection by leukapheresis, PBMCs were isolated using Ficoll-Histopaque density gradient centrifugation and then cryopreserved in the vapor phase of liquid nitrogen. Purity and quantity of every magnetically sorted T cell population were checked by analytical flow cytometry. Each sorted fraction had its genomic DNA isolated and then quantified by UV absorbance on a Nanodrop 2000c. V sheds 3 bases and J sheds 8 bases, leaving 13 bases between their ends. The germline V gene encodes CDR1 LNHDA and CDR2 SQIVND (reference sequence). Including the terminal cysteine and phenylalanine, the CDR3 comprises 14 residues. Of the read, only the CDR3 DNA is kept; its 42 bases are in frame from base 1.

This receptor chain uses TRBV19 and TRBJ1-4, with no confidently assigned D gene. The sequence was obtained from a man aged 18 to 29 in good health. Some clones in this sample may be carry-over from other donors' samples. Material for sequencing was naive CD4+ T cells from PBMCs. This specimen's cell subset or site label, per the study, means: CD45RA+ positively selected. The CDR3: CASSIGGRGEKLFF. The nucleotides are TGTGCCAGTAGTATTGGAGGGCGCGGAGAAAAACTGTTTTTT.